This is a list of T cell receptor beta chains from one sample in a study of blood T cells in healthy people across ages. TCRdb reprocessed the 5' RACE reads via MiXCR and lists one record per CDR3 protein. Here the sample spans hundreds of thousands of distinct CDR3 sequences, roughly 49% being singletons. Sample: blood. The receptor set was obtained from a woman in her sixties or seventies in good health. The CDR3 runs from the conserved cysteine through the conserved F or W. D genes are given only for firm matches. Rows give clone size only sometimes, using once, few, many, or a class for an expanded clone.

J gene | D gene | V gene | clone size | CDR3 DNA | CDR3 protein
TRBJ2-3 | . | TRBV4-2 | few | TGTGCCAGCAGCCAAGGGCCTCTCACAGATACGCAGTATTTT | CASSQGPLTDTQYF
TRBJ1-1 | TRBD1 | TRBV6-2/TRBV6-3 | once | TGTGCCAGCAGGGGACAGGGCCTGAACACTGAAGCTTTCTTT | CASRGQGLNTEAFF
TRBJ2-7 | . | TRBV20-1 | . | TGCAGTGCTAGAGACCCTAGCTCGGGCGAGCAGTACTTC | CSARDPSSGEQYF
TRBJ2-1 | . | TRBV5-1 | . | TGCGCCAGCACGCCCAATACTCCCCTCTACAATGAGCAGTTCTTC | CASTPNTPLYNEQFF
TRBJ1-5 | . | TRBV28 | . | TGTGCCAGCAAAATGACCGATCAGCCCCAGCATTTT | CASKMTDQPQHF
TRBJ1-4 | . | TRBV5-1 | few | TGCGCCAGCAGCTTGGGAACGGCAGTAGGAGAAAAACTGTTTTTT | CASSLGTAVGEKLFF
TRBJ1-5 | TRBD1 | TRBV20-1 | . | TGCAGTGCTAAGGACAGGGTCCATCAGCCCCAGCATTTT | CSAKDRVHQPQHF
TRBJ2-6 | TRBD1 | TRBV27 | few | TGTGCCAGCAGTCCGGGACAGGGTGCTCTGGGGGCCAACGTCCTGACTTTC | CASSPGQGALGANVLTF
TRBJ1-4 | . | TRBV15 | . | TGTGCCACCAGCAGAGACCCCGGGACACGTAATGAAAAACTGTTTTTT | CATSRDPGTRNEKLFF
TRBJ2-4 | TRBD1 | TRBV5-1 | many | TGTGCCAGCAGCTCAGGGACAGGGGGGAACATTCAGTACTTC | CASSSGTGGNIQYF
TRBJ2-3 | . | TRBV3-1 | . | TGTGCCAGCAGCCATCCCCGTCGGATTGCGCAGTATTTT | CASSHPRRIAQYF
TRBJ2-2 | . | TRBV4-3 | . | TGCGCCAGCAGCCAAGATTGTAGGTCCGGGGAGCTGTTTTTT | CASSQDCRSGELFF
TRBJ1-2 | TRBD1 | TRBV20-1 | few | TGCAGTGCCCCGGGACAGAGATATTATAACTATGGCTACACCTTC | CSAPGQRYYNYGYTF
TRBJ2-3 | . | TRBV4-3 | . | TGCGCCAGCAGCCCCGGAGTGAGAACAGATACGCAGTATTTT | CASSPGVRTDTQYF
TRBJ1-2 | . | TRBV5-1 | . | TGCGCCAGCAGCCCAACCATCAGTTCTAACTATGGCTACACCTTC | CASSPTISSNYGYTF
TRBJ1-2 | . | TRBV20-1 | . | TGCAGTGCTAAATTGGGAGGGGGTGCGAACTATGGCTACACCTTC | CSAKLGGGANYGYTF
TRBJ2-3 | TRBD1 | TRBV2 | . | TGTGCCAGCCAGACAGGGGTGGCAGATACGCAGTATTTT | CASQTGVADTQYF
TRBJ1-4 | . | TRBV4-3 | . | TGCGCCAGCAGCCAAGTAGGGGACTTTAATGAAAAACTGTTTTTT | CASSQVGDFNEKLFF
TRBJ2-7 | . | TRBV20-1 | few | TGCAGTGCTCGAGAAAGGACGGTACGACGAGTGGAGTACTTC | CSARERTVRRVEYF
TRBJ2-3 | TRBD2 | TRBV6-5 | . | TGTGCCAGCAGTTACCAACTAGCGGGGTCGGGAGATACGCAGTATTTT | CASSYQLAGSGDTQYF
TRBJ2-5 | TRBD2 | TRBV7-2 | . | TGTGCCAGCAGCTTAGAAGGGCCTAGCGGGAGCGGAAAGACCCAGTACTTC | CASSLEGPSGSGKTQYF
TRBJ2-7 | . | TRBV20-1 | . | TGCAGTGGTTGGGACCTCGAAAAGAGCTCCCACAATGAGCAGTACTTC | CSGWDLEKSSHNEQYF
TRBJ2-1 | TRBD1 | TRBV12-3/TRBV12-4 | . | TGTGCCAGCAGGCCAGGGGGAACCTACGAGCAGTTCTTC | CASRPGGTYEQFF
TRBJ2-1 | . | TRBV29-1 | . | TGCAGCGTCCACAGGGTAGGGGGGGAGCAGTTCTTC | CSVHRVGGEQFF
TRBJ2-5 | . | TRBV24-1 | . | TGTGCCACCAGTGGGCAGCCCCAAGAGACCCAGTACTTC | CATSGQPQETQYF
TRBJ1-5 | TRBD1 | TRBV20-1 | . | TGCAGTGCTAGGGGACAGAGCAATCAGCCCCAGCATTTT | CSARGQSNQPQHF
TRBJ2-7 | . | TRBV5-1 | . | TGCGCCAGCAGCATAGGGGACGGTCCCTACGAGCAGTACTTC | CASSIGDGPYEQYF
TRBJ2-5 | . | TRBV9 | . | TGTGCCAGCAGCGTAGAGGCTAGCATCCAGACCCAGTACTTC | CASSVEASIQTQYF
TRBJ2-7 | TRBD1 | TRBV24-1 | . | TGTGCCACCAGTGACTACCCGCGGACAGGGGGGCCTGTCGAGCAGTACTTC | CATSDYPRTGGPVEQYF
TRBJ2-7 | TRBD2 | TRBV27 | . | TGTGCCAGCAGCCCCGCCGGGACTAGCGGGGTATACGAGCAGTACTTC | CASSPAGTSGVYEQYF
TRBJ2-3 | . | TRBV4-2 | . | TGTGCCAGCAGCCAAGATGTAGGGGCGAACACAGATACGCAGTATTTT | CASSQDVGANTDTQYF
TRBJ2-3 | . | TRBV4-1 | . | TGCGCCAGCAGCTGGGAGTTACAATTCCCCAAACAGTATTTT | CASSWELQFPKQYF
TRBJ1-2 | . | TRBV6-2/TRBV6-3 | . | TGTGCCAGCAGTTACGGGGGATCAGGAGGCTACACCTTC | CASSYGGSGGYTF
TRBJ2-6 | TRBD1 | TRBV29-1 | many | TGCAGCGTTGAAGTCGAGACAGGGTCCGGGGCCAACGTCCTGACTTTC | CSVEVETGSGANVLTF
TRBJ2-7 | . | TRBV14 | . | TGTGCCAGCAGCGCTCAAGGGTACCTCGAGCAGTACTTC | CASSAQGYLEQYF
TRBJ1-1 | . | TRBV6-2/TRBV6-3 | . | TGTGCCAGCAGTTTGCATCAGATGAACACTGAAGCTTTCTTT | CASSLHQMNTEAFF
TRBJ2-1 | . | TRBV27 | few | TGTGCCAGCAGTTTTAAGGGGGGCTCCTACAATGAGCAGTTCTTC | CASSFKGGSYNEQFF
TRBJ1-2 | TRBD1 | TRBV20-1 | . | TGCGGTGCTAGCCACCTGAACAGGGGGAACGGTGGCTACACCTTC | CGASHLNRGNGGYTF
TRBJ2-4 | . | TRBV7-2 | few | TGTGCCAGCAGCTTATGGGGGGGCGCCAAAAACATTCAGTACTTC | CASSLWGGAKNIQYF
TRBJ2-3 | TRBD2 | TRBV7-2 | few | TGTGCCAGCAGCTTAGGACTAACTAGCGGGAACACAGATACGCAGTATTTT | CASSLGLTSGNTDTQYF
TRBJ1-1 | TRBD1 | TRBV5-1 | . | TGCGCCAGCAGCCCGGAACCACAGGGGGCGAACACTGAAGCTTTCTTT | CASSPEPQGANTEAFF
TRBJ2-7 | . | TRBV12-3/TRBV12-4 | . | TGTGCCAGCAGATCGACTTGGTCCTACGAGCAGTACTTC | CASRSTWSYEQYF
TRBJ2-1 | . | TRBV20-1 | once | TGCAGTGCTAGAGCACCAGAGAGGGCGAATGAGCAGTTCTTC | CSARAPERANEQFF
TRBJ2-3 | . | TRBV12-3/TRBV12-4 | . | TGTGCCAGCAGGTCAAGGGAGTTGACAGATACGGAGTATTTT | CASRSRELTDTEYF
TRBJ2-7 | . | TRBV20-1 | few | TGCAGTGCTAGCACAGATTTAACCGAGCAGTACTTC | CSASTDLTEQYF
TRBJ2-3 | TRBD2 | TRBV9 | . | TGTGCCAGCAGCCCGATGGGACTAGCGGGAGATACGCAGTATTTT | CASSPMGLAGDTQYF
TRBJ2-3 | . | TRBV6-5 | . | TGTGCCAGCAGTACACAGGGCGACGGCCCCAATACGCAGTATTTT | CASSTQGDGPNTQYF
TRBJ2-7 | . | TRBV12-3/TRBV12-4 | . | TGTGCCAGCAGTCGGAGGATTGTGTACGAGCAGTACTTC | CASSRRIVYEQYF
TRBJ2-7 | . | TRBV5-1 | . | TGCGCCAGCAGCAAGGGGGACGGCTACGAGCAGTACTTC | CASSKGDGYEQYF
TRBJ2-4 | TRBD1 | TRBV12-3/TRBV12-4 | . | TGTGCCAGCAGTTTAGACAGGGGGCAAAGGGAGCAGTACTTC | CASSLDRGQREQYF
TRBJ2-3 | TRBD2 | TRBV7-3 | . | TGTGCCAGCAGTCGACTAGCAGGGCCCAGAGGTACAGATACGCAGTATTTT | CASSRLAGPRGTDTQYF
TRBJ2-3 | . | TRBV11-3 | few | TGTGCCAGCAGCTTAGATCCCCAGTCGGATACGCAGTATTTT | CASSLDPQSDTQYF
TRBJ2-7 | . | TRBV2 | . | TGTGCCAGCAGTAAAACGGTGGAGCAGTACTTC | CASSKTVEQYF
TRBJ1-6 | TRBD1 | TRBV20-1 | few | TGCAGTGCTAGAGATCCTCACTCCTCGGGACAGGGGCAGAATTCACCCCTCCACTTT | CSARDPHSSGQGQNSPLHF
TRBJ2-5 | TRBD2 | TRBV6-6 | . | TGTGCCAGCGGTTACCCTTCCGGGACTAGCGGGAGGGAGACCCAGTACTTC | CASGYPSGTSGRETQYF
TRBJ2-3 | . | TRBV7-9 | . | TGTGCCAGCAGCTTCTGGGGCAGCTCGGGGAGCACAGATACGCAGTATTTT | CASSFWGSSGSTDTQYF
TRBJ2-7 | . | TRBV27 | . | TGTGCCAGCAGTTTCAGGGGGGATGGTTGCGAGCAGTACTTC | CASSFRGDGCEQYF
TRBJ2-3 | . | TRBV11-2 | . | TGTGCCAGCAGCTTAGAAGTTAGGGCACCTAGCACAGATACGCAGTATTTT | CASSLEVRAPSTDTQYF
TRBJ2-7 | . | TRBV7-3 | . | TGTGCCAGCAGCCCAGAGAAGGGTGGCGAGCAGTACTTC | CASSPEKGGEQYF
TRBJ1-1 | . | TRBV5-1 | . | TGCGCCAGCAGCTTGCAGTTTTCCATGAACACTGAAGCTTTCTTT | CASSLQFSMNTEAFF